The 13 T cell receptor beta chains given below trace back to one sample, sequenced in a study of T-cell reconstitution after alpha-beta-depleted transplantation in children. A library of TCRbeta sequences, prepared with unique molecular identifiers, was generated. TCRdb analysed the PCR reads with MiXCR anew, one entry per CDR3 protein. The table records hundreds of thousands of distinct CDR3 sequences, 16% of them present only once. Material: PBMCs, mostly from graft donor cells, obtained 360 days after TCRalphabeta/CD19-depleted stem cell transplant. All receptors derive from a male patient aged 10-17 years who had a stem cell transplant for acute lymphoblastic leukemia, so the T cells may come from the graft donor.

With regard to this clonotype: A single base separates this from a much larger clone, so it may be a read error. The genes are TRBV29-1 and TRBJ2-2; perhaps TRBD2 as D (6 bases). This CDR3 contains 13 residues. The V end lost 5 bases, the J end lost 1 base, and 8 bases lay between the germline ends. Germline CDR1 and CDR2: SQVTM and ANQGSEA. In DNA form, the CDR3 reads TGCAGCGTTTGGGGACTGAACACCGGGGAGCTGTTTTTT. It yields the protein CSVWGLNTGELFF.

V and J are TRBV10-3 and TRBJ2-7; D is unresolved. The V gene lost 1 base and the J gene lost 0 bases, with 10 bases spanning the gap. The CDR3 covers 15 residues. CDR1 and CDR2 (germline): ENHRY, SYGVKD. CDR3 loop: CAISEWIVSSYEQYF. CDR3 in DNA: TGTGCCATCAGTGAGTGGATTGTGAGCTCCTACGAGCAGTACTTC.

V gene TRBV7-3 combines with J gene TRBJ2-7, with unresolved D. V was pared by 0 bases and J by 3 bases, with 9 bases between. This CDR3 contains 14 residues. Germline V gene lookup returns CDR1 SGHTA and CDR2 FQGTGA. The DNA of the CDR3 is TGTGCCAGCAGCTTAACGCGCAACCTCTACGAGCAGTACTTC. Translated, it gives CASSLTRNLYEQYF.

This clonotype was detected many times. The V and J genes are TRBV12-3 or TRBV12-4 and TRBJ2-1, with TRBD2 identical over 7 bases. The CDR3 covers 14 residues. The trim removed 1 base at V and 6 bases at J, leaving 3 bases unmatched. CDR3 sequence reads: CASSLGTSINEQFF. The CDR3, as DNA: TGTGCCAGCAGTTTAGGGACTAGTATCAATGAGCAGTTCTTC.

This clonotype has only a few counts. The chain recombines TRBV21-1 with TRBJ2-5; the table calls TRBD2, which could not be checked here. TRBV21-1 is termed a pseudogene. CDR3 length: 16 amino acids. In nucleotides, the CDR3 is TGTGCCAGCAGCAAAGTTCCAGCGGAAGGGGAGGAGACCCAGTACTTC. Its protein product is CASSKVPAEGEETQYF.

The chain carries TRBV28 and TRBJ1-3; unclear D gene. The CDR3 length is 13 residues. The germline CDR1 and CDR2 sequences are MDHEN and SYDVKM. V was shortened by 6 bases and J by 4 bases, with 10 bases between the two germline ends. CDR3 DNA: TGTGCCAGCAGCTTGGTAGTAGGAAACACCATATATTTT. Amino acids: CASSLVVGNTIYF.

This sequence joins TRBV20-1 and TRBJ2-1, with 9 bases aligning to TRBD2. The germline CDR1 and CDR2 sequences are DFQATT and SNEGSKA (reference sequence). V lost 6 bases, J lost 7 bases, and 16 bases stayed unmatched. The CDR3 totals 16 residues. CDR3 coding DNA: TGCAGTGCCGATGCGGGAGGGTGGGGAAATTGGAATGAGCAGTTCTTC. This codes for CSADAGGWGNWNEQFF.

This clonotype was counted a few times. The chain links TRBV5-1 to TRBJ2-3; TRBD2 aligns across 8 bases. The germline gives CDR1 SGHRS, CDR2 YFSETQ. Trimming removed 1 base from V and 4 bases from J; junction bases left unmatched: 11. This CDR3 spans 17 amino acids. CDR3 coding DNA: TGCGCCAGCAGCTTGCCCCCCAGCGGGAGTAGCGCAGATACGCAGTATTTT. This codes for CASSLPPSGSSADTQYF.

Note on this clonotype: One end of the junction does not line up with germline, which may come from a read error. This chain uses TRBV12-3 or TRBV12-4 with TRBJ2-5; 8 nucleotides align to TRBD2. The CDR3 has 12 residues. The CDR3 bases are TGTGCCAGCAGTTTAGCGCAACTAGCGGCCGAATTC. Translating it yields CASSLAQLAAEF.

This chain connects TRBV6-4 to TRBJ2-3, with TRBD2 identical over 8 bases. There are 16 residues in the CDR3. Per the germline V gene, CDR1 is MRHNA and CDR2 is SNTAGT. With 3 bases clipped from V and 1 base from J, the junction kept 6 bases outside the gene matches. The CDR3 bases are TGTGCCAGCAGTGAAGGTCCAGCGGGAGGCACAGATACGCAGTATTTT. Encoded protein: CASSEGPAGGTDTQYF.

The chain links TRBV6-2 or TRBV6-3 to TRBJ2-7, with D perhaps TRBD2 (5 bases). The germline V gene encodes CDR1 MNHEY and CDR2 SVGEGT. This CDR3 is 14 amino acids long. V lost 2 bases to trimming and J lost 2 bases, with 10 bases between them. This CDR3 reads CASSYRRATYEQYF. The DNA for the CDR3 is TGTGCCAGCAGTTACAGGCGGGCGACCTACGAGCAGTACTTC.

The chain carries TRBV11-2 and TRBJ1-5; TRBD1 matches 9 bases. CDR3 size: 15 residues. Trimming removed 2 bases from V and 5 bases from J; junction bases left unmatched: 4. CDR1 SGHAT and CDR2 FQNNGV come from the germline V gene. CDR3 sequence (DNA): TGTGCCAGCAGCTTATCGGGACAGGGTGATCAGCCCCAGCATTTT. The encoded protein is CASSLSGQGDQPQHF.

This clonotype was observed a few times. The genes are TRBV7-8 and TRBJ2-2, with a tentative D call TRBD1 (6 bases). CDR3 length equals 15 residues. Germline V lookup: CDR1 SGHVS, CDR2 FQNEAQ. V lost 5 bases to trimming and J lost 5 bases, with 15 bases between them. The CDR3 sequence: CASSLTGFATGELFF. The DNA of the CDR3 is TGTGCCAGCAGCCTTACAGGGTTTGCAACCGGGGAGCTGTTTTTT.